This T cell receptor beta chain was observed in a study of shared clonotypes between healthy human individuals. Study-level information: CD4 naive and memory got three plates each, CD8 naive two, CD8 memory one. Findings and limits, study-wide: Some clonotypes were shared by all four sorted-subset donors, while others were not shared. The non-shared ones had lower generation probabilities than the shared ones.

Assay used: immunoSEQ multiplex PCR; TCRdb lists only in-frame clones, some missing. The data show about 600,000 clones, approximately 97% seen once. The germline V gene encodes CDR1 MNHNS and CDR2 SASEGT. This CDR3 spans 13 amino acids. The V and J ends lost 7 bases and 3 bases respectively, with 12 bases between them. Remarks on this clone: Its specificity is not known.

Sequences were obtained from naive CD4+ T cells sorted from blood. Subset described: CD45RA+ positively selected. The clonotype originates from a woman aged 25 to 39 in good health. The rearrangement uses TRBV6-1 and TRBJ1-1; D gene unclear. The CDR3 here is CASISFRDTEAFF. CDR3 DNA: TGTGCCAGCATCTCCTTCCGGGACACTGAAGCTTTCTTT.